This entry describes one TCR beta chain. TCRdb's copy holds only in-frame clones and misses some; the assay was immunoSEQ multiplex PCR. The profile shows roughly 49,000 clones, around 83% of them singletons. The data derive from a study of T cells after posttransplantation cyclophosphamide. The TCR sequence derives from a man aged 30 to 45 with a blood cancer, CMV-positive, and with a related stem cell donor. What was sequenced was PBMCs.

CDR3: CASNLEHSNQPQHF. As DNA, the CDR3 is TGTGCCAGTAACCTTGAGCATAGCAATCAGCCCCAGCATTTT. The chain joins TRBV19 to TRBJ1-5; D is unclear. Germline V gene sequence: CDR1 LNHDA, CDR2 SQIVND (reference sequence). The CDR3 is made up of 14 amino acids. Trimming left V 7 bases short and J 0 bases short, with 10 bases between. Full variable domain (outside the CDR3, taken from reference TRBV19 and TRBJ1-5): DGGITQSPKYLFRKEGQNVTLSCEQNLNHDAMYWYRQDPGQGLRLIYYSQIVNDFQKGDIAEGYSVSREKKESFPLTVTSAQKNPTAFYLCASNLEHSNQPQHFGDGTRLSIL.